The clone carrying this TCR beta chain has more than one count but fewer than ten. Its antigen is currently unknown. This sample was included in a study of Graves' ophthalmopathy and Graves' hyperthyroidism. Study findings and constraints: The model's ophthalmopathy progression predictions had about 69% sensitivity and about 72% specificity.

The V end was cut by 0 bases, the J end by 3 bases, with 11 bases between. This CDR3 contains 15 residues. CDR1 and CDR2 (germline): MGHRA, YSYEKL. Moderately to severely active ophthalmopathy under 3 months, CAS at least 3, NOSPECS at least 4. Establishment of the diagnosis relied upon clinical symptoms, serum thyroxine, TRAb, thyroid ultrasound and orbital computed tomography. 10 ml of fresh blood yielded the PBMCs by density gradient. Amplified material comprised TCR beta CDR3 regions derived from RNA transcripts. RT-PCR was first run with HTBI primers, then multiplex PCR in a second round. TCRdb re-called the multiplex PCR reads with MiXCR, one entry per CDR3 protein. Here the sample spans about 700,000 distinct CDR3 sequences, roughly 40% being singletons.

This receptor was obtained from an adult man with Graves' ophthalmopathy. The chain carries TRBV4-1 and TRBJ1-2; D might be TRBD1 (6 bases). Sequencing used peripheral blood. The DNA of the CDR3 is TGCGCCAGCAGCCAAGAAGACAGGCCCTACTATGGCTACACCTTC. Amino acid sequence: CASSQEDRPYYGYTF.